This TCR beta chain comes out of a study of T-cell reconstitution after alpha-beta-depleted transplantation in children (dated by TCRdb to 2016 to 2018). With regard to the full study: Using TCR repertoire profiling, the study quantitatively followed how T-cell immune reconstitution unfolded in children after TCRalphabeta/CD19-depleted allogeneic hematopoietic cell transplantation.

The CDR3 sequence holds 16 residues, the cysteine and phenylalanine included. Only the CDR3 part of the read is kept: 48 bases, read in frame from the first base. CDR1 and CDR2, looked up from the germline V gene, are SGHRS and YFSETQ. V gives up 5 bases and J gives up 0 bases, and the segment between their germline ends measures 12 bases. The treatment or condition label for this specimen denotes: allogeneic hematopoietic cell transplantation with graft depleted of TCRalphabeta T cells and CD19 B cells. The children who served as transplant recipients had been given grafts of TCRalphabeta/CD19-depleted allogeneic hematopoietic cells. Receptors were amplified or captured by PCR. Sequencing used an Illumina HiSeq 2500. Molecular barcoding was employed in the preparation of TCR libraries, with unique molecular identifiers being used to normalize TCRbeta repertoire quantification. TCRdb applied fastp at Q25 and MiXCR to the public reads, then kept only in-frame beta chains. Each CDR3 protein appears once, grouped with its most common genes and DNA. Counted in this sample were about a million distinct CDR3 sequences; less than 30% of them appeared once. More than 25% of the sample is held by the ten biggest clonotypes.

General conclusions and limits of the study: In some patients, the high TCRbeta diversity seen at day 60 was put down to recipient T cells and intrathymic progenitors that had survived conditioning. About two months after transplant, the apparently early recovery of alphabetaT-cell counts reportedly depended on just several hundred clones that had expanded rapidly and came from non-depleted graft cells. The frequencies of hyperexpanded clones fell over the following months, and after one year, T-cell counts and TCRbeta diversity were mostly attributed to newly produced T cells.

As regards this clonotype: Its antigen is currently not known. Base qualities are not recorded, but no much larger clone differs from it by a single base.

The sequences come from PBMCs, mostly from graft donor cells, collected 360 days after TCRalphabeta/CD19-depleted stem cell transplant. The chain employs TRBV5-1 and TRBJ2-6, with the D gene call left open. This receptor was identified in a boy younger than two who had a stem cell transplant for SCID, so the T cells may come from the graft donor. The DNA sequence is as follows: TGCGCCAGCAGTCATCTCCCAACCTCTGGGGCCAACGTCCTGACTTTC. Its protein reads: CASSHLPTSGANVLTF.